This record covers a single T cell receptor (beta chain). Its antigen is undetermined. Profiling relied on immunoSEQ multiplex PCR, and the TCRdb table lists in-frame clones only, not all of them. The data hold around 130,000 clones, with roughly 88% observed a single time. Germline V CDR1 and CDR2: SNHLY, FYNNEI. CDR3 length: 13 amino acids. Trimming took 7 bases from V and 7 from J, leaving 16 bases between them. The data derive from a study of T cell responses to AZD1222 COVID-19 vaccine. The overall study: Second-dose intervals near 4 or 12 weeks were combined.

Findings of the study overall: Clonal diversity was possibly underestimated, and white British individuals and females predominated among donors. Reportedly, close to half of spike-specific TCRs are directed against unmutated variant regions.

The TCR sequence derives from an adult in good health. The input for sequencing was peripheral blood, taken on day 0 of AZD1222 vaccination. V usage is TRBV2 and J usage is TRBJ1-2, with D possibly matching TRBD1 (6 bases). The CDR3 protein is CASKSRQASGYTF. The CDR3 nucleotides are TGTGCCAGCAAATCGAGACAGGCCTCTGGCTACACCTTC.